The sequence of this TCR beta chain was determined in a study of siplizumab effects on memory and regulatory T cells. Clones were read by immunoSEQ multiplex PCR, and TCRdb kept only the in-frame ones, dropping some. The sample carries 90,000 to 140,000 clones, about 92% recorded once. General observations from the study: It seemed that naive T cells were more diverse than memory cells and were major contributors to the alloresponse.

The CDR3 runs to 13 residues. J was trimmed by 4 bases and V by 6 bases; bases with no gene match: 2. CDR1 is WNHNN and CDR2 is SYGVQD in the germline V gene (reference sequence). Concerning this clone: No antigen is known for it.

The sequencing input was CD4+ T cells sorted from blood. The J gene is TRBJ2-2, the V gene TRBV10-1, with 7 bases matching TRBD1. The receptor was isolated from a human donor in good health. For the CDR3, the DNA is TGCGCCAGCAGAAGGGGGCCCACCGGGGAGCTGTTTTTT. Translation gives CASRRGPTGELFF.